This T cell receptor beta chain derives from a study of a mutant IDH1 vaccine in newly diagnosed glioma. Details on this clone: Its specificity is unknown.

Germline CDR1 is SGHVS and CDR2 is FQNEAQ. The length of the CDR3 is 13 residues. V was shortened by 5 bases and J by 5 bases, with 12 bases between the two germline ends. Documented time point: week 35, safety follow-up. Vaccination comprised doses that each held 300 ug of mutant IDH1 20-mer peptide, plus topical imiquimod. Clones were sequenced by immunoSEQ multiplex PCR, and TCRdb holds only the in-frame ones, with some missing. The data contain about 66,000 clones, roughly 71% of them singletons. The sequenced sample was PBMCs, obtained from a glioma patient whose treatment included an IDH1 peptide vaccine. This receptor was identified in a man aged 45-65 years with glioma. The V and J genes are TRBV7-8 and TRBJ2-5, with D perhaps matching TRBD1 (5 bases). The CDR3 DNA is TGTGCCAGCAGCAACTCAGGGTTGGAGACCCAGTACTTC. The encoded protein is CASSNSGLETQYF. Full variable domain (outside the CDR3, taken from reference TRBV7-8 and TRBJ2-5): GAGVSQSPRYKVAKRGQDVALRCDPISGHVSLFWYQQALGQGPEFLTYFQNEAQLDKSGLPSDRFFAERPEGSVSTLKIQRTQQEDSAVYLCASSNSGLETQYFGPGTRLLVL.